In this sample, the clone carrying this TCR beta chain turned up many times. This CDR3 comprises 18 residues. Germline-derived CDR1 and CDR2 are SGHTA and FQGNSA. J lost 5 bases, V lost 4 bases, and 9 bases had no gene match. TCRdb re-called the RT-PCR reads through MiXCR, storing one row per CDR3 protein. The sample lists about 700,000 distinct CDR3 sequences; 12% to 15% were seen once. The sample comprised memory CD4+ T cells from blood. This chain links TRBV7-2 with TRBJ2-2; 14 bases fit TRBD2. The sequence came from a female donor in good health, serving as a healthy control. In DNA form, the CDR3 reads TGTGCCAGCAGCTCGGGACTAGCGGGAGCGGGGGGGACCGGGGAGCTGTTTTTT. It yields the protein CASSSGLAGAGGTGELFF.